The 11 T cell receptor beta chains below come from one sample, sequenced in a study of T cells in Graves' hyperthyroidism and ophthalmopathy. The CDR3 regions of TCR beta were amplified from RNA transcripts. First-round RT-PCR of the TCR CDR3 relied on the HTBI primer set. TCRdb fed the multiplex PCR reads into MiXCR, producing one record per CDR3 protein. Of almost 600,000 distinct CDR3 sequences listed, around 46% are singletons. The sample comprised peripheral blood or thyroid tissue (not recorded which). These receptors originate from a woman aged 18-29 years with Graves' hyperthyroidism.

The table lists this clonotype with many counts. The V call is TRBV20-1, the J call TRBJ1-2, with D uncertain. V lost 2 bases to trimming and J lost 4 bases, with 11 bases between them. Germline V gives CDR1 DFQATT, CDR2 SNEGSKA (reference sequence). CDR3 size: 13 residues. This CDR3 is CSARPPFSYGYTF. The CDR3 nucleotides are TGCAGTGCTAGACCTCCATTCAGCTATGGCTACACCTTC.

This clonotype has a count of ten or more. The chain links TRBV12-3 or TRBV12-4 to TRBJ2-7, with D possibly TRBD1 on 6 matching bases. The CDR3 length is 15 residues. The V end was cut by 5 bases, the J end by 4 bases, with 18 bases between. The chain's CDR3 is CASSLTGFSPYEQYF. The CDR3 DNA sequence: TGTGCCAGCAGTCTTACAGGGTTCAGCCCTTACGAGCAGTACTTC.

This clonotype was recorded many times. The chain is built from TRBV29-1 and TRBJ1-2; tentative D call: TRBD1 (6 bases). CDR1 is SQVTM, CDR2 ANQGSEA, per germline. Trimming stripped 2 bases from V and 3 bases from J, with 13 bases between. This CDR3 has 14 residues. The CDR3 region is CSVESGGLDYGYTF. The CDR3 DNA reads TGCAGCGTTGAATCGGGGGGCTTGGACTATGGCTACACCTTC.

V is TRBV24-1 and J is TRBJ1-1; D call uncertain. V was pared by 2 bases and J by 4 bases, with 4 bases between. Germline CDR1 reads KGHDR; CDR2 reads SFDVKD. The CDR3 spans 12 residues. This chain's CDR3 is CATSDWVTEAFF. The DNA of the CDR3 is TGTGCCACCAGTGATTGGGTCACTGAAGCTTTCTTT.

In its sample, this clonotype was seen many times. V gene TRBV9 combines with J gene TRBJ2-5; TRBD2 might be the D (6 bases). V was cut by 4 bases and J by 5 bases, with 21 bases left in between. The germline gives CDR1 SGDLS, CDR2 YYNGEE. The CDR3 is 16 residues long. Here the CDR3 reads CASSPGGADTRETQYF. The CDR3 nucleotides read TGTGCCAGCAGCCCCGGGGGAGCGGACACGAGGGAGACCCAGTACTTC.

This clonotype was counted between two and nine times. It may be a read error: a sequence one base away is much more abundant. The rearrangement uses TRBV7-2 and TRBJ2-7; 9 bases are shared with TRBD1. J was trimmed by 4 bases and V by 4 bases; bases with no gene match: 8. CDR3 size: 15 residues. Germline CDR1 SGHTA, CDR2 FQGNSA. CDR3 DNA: TGTGCCAGCAGCTACACCCGGGACAGGGCATACGAGCAGTACTTC. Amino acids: CASSYTRDRAYEQYF.

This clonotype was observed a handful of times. The CDR3 DNA is TGTGCCAGCAGTGGAACCAGGGGTAACTATGGCTACACCTTC. Its protein is CASSGTRGNYGYTF. V gene TRBV25-1 combines with J gene TRBJ1-2; the D gene is possibly TRBD1 (6 bases). V was pared by 4 bases and J by 1 base, with 10 bases between. Per germline, CDR1 MGHDK and CDR2 SYGVNS. The CDR3 has 14 residues.

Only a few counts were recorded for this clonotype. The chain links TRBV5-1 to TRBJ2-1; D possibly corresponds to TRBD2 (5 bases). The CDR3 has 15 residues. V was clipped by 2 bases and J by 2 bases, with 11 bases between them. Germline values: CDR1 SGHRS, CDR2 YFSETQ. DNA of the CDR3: TGCGCCAGCAGCTTCCAGGAGGCCACCTACAATGAGCAGTTCTTC. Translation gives CASSFQEATYNEQFF.

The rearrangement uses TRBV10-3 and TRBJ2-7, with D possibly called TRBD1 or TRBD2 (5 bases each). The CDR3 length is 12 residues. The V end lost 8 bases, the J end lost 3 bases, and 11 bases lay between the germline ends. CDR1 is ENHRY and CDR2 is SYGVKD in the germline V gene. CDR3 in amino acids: CAIRDGLYEQYF. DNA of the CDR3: TGTGCCATCCGGGACGGCCTCTACGAGCAGTACTTC.

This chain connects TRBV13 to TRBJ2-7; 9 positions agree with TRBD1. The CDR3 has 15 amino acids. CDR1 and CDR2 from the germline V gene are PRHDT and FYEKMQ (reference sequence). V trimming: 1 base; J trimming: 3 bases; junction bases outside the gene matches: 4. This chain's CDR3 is CASSLATGGIYEQYF. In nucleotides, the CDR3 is TGTGCCAGCAGCTTAGCGACAGGGGGTATCTACGAGCAGTACTTC.

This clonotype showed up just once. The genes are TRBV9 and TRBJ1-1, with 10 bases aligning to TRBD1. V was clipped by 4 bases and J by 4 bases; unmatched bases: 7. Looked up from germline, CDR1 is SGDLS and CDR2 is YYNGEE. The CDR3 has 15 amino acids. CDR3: CASSLGTGARTEAFF. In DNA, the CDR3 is TGTGCCAGCAGCCTTGGGACAGGGGCTCGCACTGAAGCTTTCTTT.